A selection of T cell receptor beta chains follows, all from one sample in a study of T cell repertoires in cytomegalovirus infection. TCRdb re-called the reads through MiXCR, storing one row per CDR3 protein. Counted here are a few hundred thousand distinct CDR3 sequences, 40% occurring once; the ten biggest clones make up 48%. Their antigens are not known. The sample in question was cultured PBMCs, obtained from culture after CMV antigen stimulation. Source of these receptors: a human donor in good health (CMV status not recorded). Some clones in this sample may be carry-over from other donors' samples. Each CDR3 is given with its conserved first and last residue. A D gene is named only where the DNA matches it firmly. Where a row states a size, it is once, few, many or the class of an expanded clone; other rows omit it.

v_call	clone_size	j_call	d_call	cdr3_nt	cdr3_aa
TRBV7-2	few	TRBJ2-7	TRBD1	TGTGCCAGCACCGCCCTGGCTCCGGGACAGCAATACGAGCAGTACTTC	CASTALAPGQQYEQYF
TRBV19	few	TRBJ2-1	NA	TGTGCCAGTAGCCCTCGTGAAGCGGTCTACAATGAGCAGTTCTTC	CASSPREAVYNEQFF
TRBV7-8	few	TRBJ1-1	TRBD1	TGTGCCAGCGCCAGTAACAGGGGAACTGAAGCTTTCTTT	CASASNRGTEAFF
TRBV20-1	NA	TRBJ2-7	TRBD2	TGCAGTGCTAGGGAACTAGGACTAGCGGTCCACGAGCAGTACTTC	CSARELGLAVHEQYF
TRBV5-3	NA	TRBJ2-2	NA	TGTGCCAGCAGGCGGGATTCTGGGGAGCTGTTTTTT	CASRRDSGELFF
TRBV7-2	few	TRBJ1-2	NA	TGTGCCAGCAGCTTAGGAGTTAATTCGTACTATGGCTACACCTTC	CASSLGVNSYYGYTF
TRBV7-9	few	TRBJ1-3	NA	TGTGCCAGCAGCTTAGCTTCGGGGGACTCTGGAAACACCATATATTTT	CASSLASGDSGNTIYF
TRBV7-2	NA	TRBJ2-7	TRBD2	TGTGCCAGCAGCTTATCGGCGGGGGAGTACGAGCAGTACTTC	CASSLSAGEYEQYF
TRBV15	NA	TRBJ2-3	NA	TGTGCCACCATAGTAGACAGCACAGATACGCAGTATTTT	CATIVDSTDTQYF
TRBV10-3	few	TRBJ2-7	NA	TGTGCCATCAGTGGTGCGGAATCCTACGAGCAGTACTTC	CAISGAESYEQYF
TRBV6-5	NA	TRBJ1-1	NA	TGTGCCAGCGGTCAACGAGCTGAAGCTTTCTTT	CASGQRAEAFF
TRBV10-3	NA	TRBJ2-2	NA	TGTGCCATCAGTGAGTCGACTCGGGGGACCAACACCGGGGAGCTGTTTTTT	CAISESTRGTNTGELFF
TRBV5-1	NA	TRBJ1-6	NA	TGCGCCAGCAGCTTGGAGTCCAGGGTATACTCACCCCTCCACTTT	CASSLESRVYSPLHF
TRBV7-2	NA	TRBJ2-1	NA	TGTGCCAGCAGCTTAGTCGGCGGGGGGACAGCGGGTGAGCAGTTCTTC	CASSLVGGGTAGEQFF
TRBV28	few	TRBJ2-7	TRBD1	TGTGCCAGCAGTTTCCGTTTGGGGACAGCCTACGAGCAGTACTTC	CASSFRLGTAYEQYF
TRBV7-9	few	TRBJ1-6	NA	TGTGCCAGCAGCTTAGAGAGGGGGGCAAACTCCCTTAATTCACCCCTCCACTTT	CASSLERGANSLNSPLHF
TRBV6-2/TRBV6-3	NA	TRBJ1-5	NA	TGTGCCAGCAGTTTTAGGGTGGGGCAGGGGCTAGCGCGGGGTTTGGAGCAGCCCCAGCATTTT	CASSFRVGQGLARGLEQPQHF
TRBV7-3	NA	TRBJ1-6	NA	TGTGCCAGCAGCTTAGGGGTGCAGAATTCACCCCTCCACTTT	CASSLGVQNSPLHF
TRBV3-1	NA	TRBJ1-2	NA	TGTGCCAGCAGCCAAGATTGGGGTGGCGCAGGTGGCTACACCTTC	CASSQDWGGAGGYTF
TRBV28	NA	TRBJ2-7	TRBD1	TGTGCCAGCAGTGACAGGGTTCCCTACGAGCAGTACTTC	CASSDRVPYEQYF
TRBV20-1	NA	TRBJ2-1	TRBD2	TGCAGTGCCGTGGCGGGAGCGGGGGTCAATGAGCAGTTCTTC	CSAVAGAGVNEQFF
TRBV20-1	few	TRBJ2-4	NA	TGCAGTGCTAGTGGTGGTACCCCGCCACACATTCAGTACTTC	CSASGGTPPHIQYF
TRBV6-2/TRBV6-3	few	TRBJ2-1	NA	TGTGCCAGCAGTTACTTGGGAGCCCGCTGGCAGTTCTTC	CASSYLGARWQFF
TRBV2	NA	TRBJ1-1	NA	TGTGCCAGCAGTGCGGATTTCGCCCCTGAAGCTTTCTTT	CASSADFAPEAFF
TRBV6-2/TRBV6-3	few	TRBJ2-6	NA	TGTGCCAGCAGTTATTTGCCGGCAGGCCTAATCTCTGGGGCCAACGTCCTGACTTTC	CASSYLPAGLISGANVLTF
TRBV6-1	NA	TRBJ1-5	NA	TGTGCCAGCAGTGAACAGGGTTCCGGGCAGCCCCAGCATTTT	CASSEQGSGQPQHF
TRBV20-1	few	TRBJ1-5	NA	TGCAGTGCTAGGGACGGAAGTCAGCCCCAGCATTTT	CSARDGSQPQHF
TRBV7-2	few	TRBJ1-5	NA	TGTGCCAGCAGTTTTCCTACGGATAGCAATCAGCCCCAGCATTTT	CASSFPTDSNQPQHF
TRBV7-2	NA	TRBJ2-1	NA	TGTGCCAGCAGCGCCCCTGGGGGCTCCGAGTTCTTC	CASSAPGGSEFF
TRBV4-1	few	TRBJ2-2	NA	TGCGCCAGCAGCCAAGATTGGTTGCTCCGGGAGCTGTTTTTT	CASSQDWLLRELFF
TRBV6-6	NA	TRBJ1-1	NA	TGTGCCAGCAGTTACCCAGAAGTAAAAGCTTTCTTT	CASSYPEVKAFF
TRBV5-6	NA	TRBJ2-7	NA	TGTGCCAGCTCGACAACTGGGATCTACGAGCAGTACTTC	CASSTTGIYEQYF
TRBV19	NA	TRBJ2-1	TRBD1	TGTGCCAGTGCTTGGGGACAGGGAGGATACAATGAGCAGTTCTTC	CASAWGQGGYNEQFF
TRBV7-6	NA	TRBJ2-5	NA	TGTGCCAGTTCCGCCGGCCAATCAGAGACCCAGTACTTC	CASSAGQSETQYF
TRBV19	NA	TRBJ2-1	NA	TGTGCCAGTAGTATAGATCGGTTAGGAACCTACAATGAGCAGTTCTTC	CASSIDRLGTYNEQFF
TRBV7-2	NA	TRBJ1-3	NA	TGTGCCAGCCGCTTAAAGGGTTCGGGAGACACCATATATTTT	CASRLKGSGDTIYF
TRBV5-4	NA	TRBJ2-2	TRBD1	TGTGCCAGCAGCTTGGAGCCAGGGGGCTGGACCGGGGAGCTGTTTTTT	CASSLEPGGWTGELFF
TRBV5-1	NA	TRBJ2-7	TRBD1	TGCGCCAGCAGCGGCCAGGGGGCACCGTACTTCGACGAGCAGTACTTC	CASSGQGAPYFDEQYF
TRBV6-2/TRBV6-3	NA	TRBJ2-7	TRBD1	TGTGCCAGCAGGGTGCACTGGACAGGGGGCTCCTACGAGCAGTACTTC	CASRVHWTGGSYEQYF
TRBV28	NA	TRBJ1-4	NA	TGTGCCAGCAGGATTCCGTCAAGGAATGAAAAACTGTTTTTT	CASRIPSRNEKLFF
TRBV7-2	NA	TRBJ2-1	NA	TGTGCCAGCAGGTTCGCGGGGCCGTCCAATGAGCAGTTCTTC	CASRFAGPSNEQFF
TRBV6-1	NA	TRBJ2-1	TRBD2	TGTGCCAGCAGTGAAAGCGGGGGTGACAATGAGCAGTTCTTC	CASSESGGDNEQFF
TRBV27	few	TRBJ2-3	TRBD2	TGTGCCAGCAGTTTCGGTGGTGCTAGCGGGAAGCAGTATTTT	CASSFGGASGKQYF
TRBV6-5	few	TRBJ2-7	NA	TGTGCCAGCATGGGGGCAGATTCCTACGAGCAGTACTTC	CASMGADSYEQYF
TRBV3-1	NA	TRBJ1-4	TRBD1	TGTGCCAGCAGCCATGCGGACAGGGTGGGAGAAAAACTGTTTTTT	CASSHADRVGEKLFF
TRBV2	NA	TRBJ2-7	NA	TGTGCCAGCTGGGCTAGGATCTACGAGCAGTACTTC	CASWARIYEQYF
TRBV19	few	TRBJ1-2	TRBD1	TGTGCCAGTAGTACCCACAGGGGGCGCGACTATGGCTACACCTTC	CASSTHRGRDYGYTF
TRBV19	NA	TRBJ1-3	NA	TGTGCCAGTAGTATGAAGGGCGGAAACACCATATATTTT	CASSMKGGNTIYF
TRBV7-2	few	TRBJ2-2	NA	TGTGCCAGCAACCGAAACCAGGGGCCCGGGGAGCTGTTTTTT	CASNRNQGPGELFF